This T cell receptor beta chain stems from a study of cytomegalovirus exposure and HLA in healthy donors. Study-wide findings and caveats: Per a prior analysis, the majority of TCR beta V segments were productive roughly 90% or roughly 30% of the time. Fewer N-insertions (relative to the 666-donor mean) were reportedly seen in an Asian-associated ancestry cluster in a later analysis. In vitro data verified a few CMV-associated chains as specific for CMV antigens.

About this clone: Its antigen is unidentified.

Primers for the PCR totalled 60 Vbeta and 13 Jbeta. Clones were sequenced by immunoSEQ multiplex PCR, and TCRdb holds only the in-frame ones, with some missing. The data contain about 91,000 clones, 60% to 65% of them singletons. The CDR3 is 15 residues long. The V and J ends lost 4 bases and 5 bases, in that order; junction bases with no gene match: 9. CDR1 is SGHTA and CDR2 is FQGNSA in the germline V gene. V usage is TRBV7-2 and J usage is TRBJ1-2; 8 nucleotides align to TRBD1. This clonotype was sampled from a human donor in good health. Material for sequencing was PBMCs. CDR3 amino acids: CASSSGTGGRYGYTF. The CDR3 DNA sequence: TGTGCCAGCAGCTCGGGAACAGGGGGTCGATATGGCTACACCTTC.